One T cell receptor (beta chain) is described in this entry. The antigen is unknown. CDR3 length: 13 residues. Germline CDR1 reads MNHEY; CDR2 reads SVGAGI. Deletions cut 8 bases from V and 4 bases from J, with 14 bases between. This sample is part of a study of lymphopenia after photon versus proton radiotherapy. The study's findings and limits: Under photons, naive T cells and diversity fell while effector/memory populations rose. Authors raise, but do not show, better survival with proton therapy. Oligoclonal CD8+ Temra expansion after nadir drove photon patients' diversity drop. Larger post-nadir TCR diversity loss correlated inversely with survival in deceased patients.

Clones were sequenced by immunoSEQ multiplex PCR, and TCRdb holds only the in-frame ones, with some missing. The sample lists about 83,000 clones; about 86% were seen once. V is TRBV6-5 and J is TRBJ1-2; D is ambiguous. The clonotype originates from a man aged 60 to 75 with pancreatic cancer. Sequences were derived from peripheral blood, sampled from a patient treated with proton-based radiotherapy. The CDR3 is CASAARELYGYTF. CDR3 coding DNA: TGTGCCAGCGCCGCCCGGGAACTCTATGGCTACACCTTC.